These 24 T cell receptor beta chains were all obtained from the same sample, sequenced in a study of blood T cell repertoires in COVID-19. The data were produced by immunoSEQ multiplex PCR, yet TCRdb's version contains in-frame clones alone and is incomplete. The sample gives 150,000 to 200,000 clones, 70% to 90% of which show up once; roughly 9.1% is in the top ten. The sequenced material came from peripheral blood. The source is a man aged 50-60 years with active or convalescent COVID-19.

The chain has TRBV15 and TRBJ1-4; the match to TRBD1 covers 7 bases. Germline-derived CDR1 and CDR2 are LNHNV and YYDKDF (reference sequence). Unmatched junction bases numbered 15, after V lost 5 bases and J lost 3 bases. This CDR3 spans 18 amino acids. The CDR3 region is CATSHADRAIAPNEKLFF. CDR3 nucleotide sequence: TGTGCCACCAGCCATGCCGACAGGGCAATCGCACCTAATGAAAAACTGTTTTTT.

CDR3 residues: CASSLVAGTQYF. The DNA of the CDR3 is TGTGCCAGCAGCTTAGTCGCGGGCACGCAGTATTTT. The chain carries TRBV7-2 and TRBJ2-3, with D maybe TRBD2 (5 bases). V lost 1 base, J lost 9 bases, and 8 bases lay in between. CDR1 SGHTA and CDR2 FQGNSA come from the germline V gene. The CDR3 runs 12 residues. The full variable domain, with the rest looked up from reference TRBV7-2 and TRBJ2-3, is GAGVSQSPSNKVTEKGKDVELRCDPISGHTALYWYRQSLGQGLEFLIYFQGNSAPDKSGLPSDRFSAERTGGSVSTLTIQRTQQEDSAVYLCASSLVAGTQYFGPGTRLTVL.

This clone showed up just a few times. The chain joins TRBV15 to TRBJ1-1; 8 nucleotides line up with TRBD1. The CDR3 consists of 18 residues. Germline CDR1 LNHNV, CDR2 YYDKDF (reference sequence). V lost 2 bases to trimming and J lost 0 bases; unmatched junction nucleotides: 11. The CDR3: CATSRSGQGANLNTEAFF. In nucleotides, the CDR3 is TGTGCCACCAGCAGAAGTGGACAGGGAGCAAACCTGAACACTGAAGCTTTCTTT.

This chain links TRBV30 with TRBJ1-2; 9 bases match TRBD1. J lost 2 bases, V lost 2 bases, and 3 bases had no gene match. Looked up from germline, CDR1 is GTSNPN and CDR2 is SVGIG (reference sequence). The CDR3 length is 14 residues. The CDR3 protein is CAWSPDRGNYGYTF. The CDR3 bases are TGTGCCTGGAGTCCCGACAGGGGGAACTATGGCTACACCTTC.

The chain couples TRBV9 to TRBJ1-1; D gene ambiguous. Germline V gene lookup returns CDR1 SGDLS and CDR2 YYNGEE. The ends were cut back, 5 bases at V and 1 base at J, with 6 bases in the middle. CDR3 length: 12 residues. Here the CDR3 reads CASSQSNTEAFF. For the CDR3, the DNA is TGTGCCAGCAGTCAGTCGAACACTGAAGCTTTCTTT.

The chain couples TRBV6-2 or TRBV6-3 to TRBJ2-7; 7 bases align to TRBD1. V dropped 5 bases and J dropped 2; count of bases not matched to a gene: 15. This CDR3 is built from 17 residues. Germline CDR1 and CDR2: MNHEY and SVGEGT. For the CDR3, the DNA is TGTGCCAGCAGTCCACAAGTCGGGACAGCGAAAACCTACGAGCAGTACTTC. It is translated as CASSPQVGTAKTYEQYF.

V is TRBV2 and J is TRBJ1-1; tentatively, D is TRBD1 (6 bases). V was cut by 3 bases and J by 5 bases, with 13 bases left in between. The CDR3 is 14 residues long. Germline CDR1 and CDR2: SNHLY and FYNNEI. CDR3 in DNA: TGTGCCAGCAGTGAGATGGGGGCTGGGACTGAAGCTTTCTTT. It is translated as CASSEMGAGTEAFF.

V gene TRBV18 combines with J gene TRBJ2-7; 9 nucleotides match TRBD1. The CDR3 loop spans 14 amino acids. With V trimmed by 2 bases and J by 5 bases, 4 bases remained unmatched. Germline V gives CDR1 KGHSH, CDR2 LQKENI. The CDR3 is CASSPAGQGNEQYF. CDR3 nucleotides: TGTGCCAGCTCACCAGCGGGACAGGGTAACGAGCAGTACTTC.

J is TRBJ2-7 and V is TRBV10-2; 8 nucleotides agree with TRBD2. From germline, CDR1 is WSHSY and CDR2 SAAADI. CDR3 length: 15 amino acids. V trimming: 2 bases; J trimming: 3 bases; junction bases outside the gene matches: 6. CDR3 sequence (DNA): TGCGCCAGCAGTGAGGTTAGCGGGATAAACTACGAGCAGTACTTC. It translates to CASSEVSGINYEQYF.

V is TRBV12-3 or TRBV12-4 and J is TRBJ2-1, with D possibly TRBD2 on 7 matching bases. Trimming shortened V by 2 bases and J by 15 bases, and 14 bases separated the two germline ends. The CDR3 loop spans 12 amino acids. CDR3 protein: CASSLRGGVPFF. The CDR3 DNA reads TGTGCCAGCAGTTTAAGGGGGGGGGTACCGTTCTTC.

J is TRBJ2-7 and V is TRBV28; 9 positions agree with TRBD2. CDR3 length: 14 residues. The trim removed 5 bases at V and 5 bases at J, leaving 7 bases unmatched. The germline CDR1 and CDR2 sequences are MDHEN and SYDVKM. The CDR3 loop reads CASSLTSGLNEQYF. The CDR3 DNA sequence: TGTGCCAGCAGTCTCACTAGCGGGCTAAACGAGCAGTACTTC.

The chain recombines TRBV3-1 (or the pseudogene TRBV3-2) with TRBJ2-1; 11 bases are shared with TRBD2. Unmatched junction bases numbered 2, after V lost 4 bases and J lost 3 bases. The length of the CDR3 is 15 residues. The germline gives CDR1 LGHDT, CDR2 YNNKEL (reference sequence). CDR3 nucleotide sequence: TGTGCCAGCAGCCGGACTAGCGGGCGCTACAATGAGCAGTTCTTC. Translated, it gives CASSRTSGRYNEQFF.

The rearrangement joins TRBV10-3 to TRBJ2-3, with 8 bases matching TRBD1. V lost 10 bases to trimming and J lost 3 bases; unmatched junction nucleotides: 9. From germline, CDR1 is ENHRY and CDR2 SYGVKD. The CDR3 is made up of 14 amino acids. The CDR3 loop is CATTTGATTDTQYF. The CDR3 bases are TGTGCCACCACGACAGGGGCGACGACAGATACGCAGTATTTT.

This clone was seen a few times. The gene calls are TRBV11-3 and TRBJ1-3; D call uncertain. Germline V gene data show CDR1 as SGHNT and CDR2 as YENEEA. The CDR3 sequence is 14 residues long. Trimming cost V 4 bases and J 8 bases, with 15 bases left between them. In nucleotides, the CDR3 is TGTGCCAGCAGCTCCGGACGGGGTTCCGACACCATATATTTT. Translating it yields CASSSGRGSDTIYF.

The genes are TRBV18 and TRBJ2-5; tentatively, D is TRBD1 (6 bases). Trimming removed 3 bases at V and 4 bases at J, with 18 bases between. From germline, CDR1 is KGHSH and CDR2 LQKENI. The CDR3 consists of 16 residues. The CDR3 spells CASSPEGQGSPETQYF. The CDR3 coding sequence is TGTGCCAGCTCACCCGAGGGGCAGGGGTCCCCAGAGACCCAGTACTTC.

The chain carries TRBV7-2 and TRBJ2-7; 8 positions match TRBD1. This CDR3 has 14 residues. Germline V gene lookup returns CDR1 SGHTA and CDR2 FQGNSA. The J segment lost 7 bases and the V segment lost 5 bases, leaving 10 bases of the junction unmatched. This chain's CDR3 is CASSHDRGYGEQYF. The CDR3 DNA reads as TGTGCCAGCAGCCACGACAGGGGTTACGGGGAGCAGTACTTC.

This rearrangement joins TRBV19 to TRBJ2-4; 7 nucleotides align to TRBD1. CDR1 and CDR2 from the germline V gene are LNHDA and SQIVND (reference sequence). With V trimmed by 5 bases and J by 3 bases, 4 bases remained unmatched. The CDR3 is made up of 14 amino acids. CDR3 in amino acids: CASSPDRDKNIQYF. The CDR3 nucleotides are TGTGCCAGTAGTCCCGACAGGGACAAAAACATTCAGTACTTC. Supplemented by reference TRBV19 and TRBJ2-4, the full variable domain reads DGGITQSPKYLFRKEGQNVTLSCEQNLNHDAMYWYRQDPGQGLRLIYYSQIVNDFQKGDIAEGYSVSREKKESFPLTVTSAQKNPTAFYLCASSPDRDKNIQYFGAGTRLSVL.

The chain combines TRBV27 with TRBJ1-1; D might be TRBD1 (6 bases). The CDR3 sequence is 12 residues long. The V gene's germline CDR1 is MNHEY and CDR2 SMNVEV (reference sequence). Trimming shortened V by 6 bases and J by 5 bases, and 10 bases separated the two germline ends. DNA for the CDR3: TGTGCCAGCAGGACTACAGGGACTGAAGCTTTCTTT. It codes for CASRTTGTEAFF.

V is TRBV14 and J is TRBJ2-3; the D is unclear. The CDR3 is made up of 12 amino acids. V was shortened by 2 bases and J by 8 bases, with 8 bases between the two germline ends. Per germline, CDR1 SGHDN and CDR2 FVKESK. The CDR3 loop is CASSQNIATQYF. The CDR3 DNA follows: TGTGCCAGCAGCCAAAACATAGCTACGCAGTATTTT.

The CDR3 spells CASTEDRIYAGELFF. The CDR3 DNA follows: TGTGCCAGCACCGAGGACAGAATCTACGCCGGGGAGCTGTTTTTT. V is TRBV2 and J is TRBJ2-2, with D tentatively TRBD1 (6 bases). The V and J ends lost 7 bases and 6 bases respectively, with 18 bases between them. This CDR3 has 15 amino acids. Germline assignment: CDR1 SNHLY and CDR2 FYNNEI.

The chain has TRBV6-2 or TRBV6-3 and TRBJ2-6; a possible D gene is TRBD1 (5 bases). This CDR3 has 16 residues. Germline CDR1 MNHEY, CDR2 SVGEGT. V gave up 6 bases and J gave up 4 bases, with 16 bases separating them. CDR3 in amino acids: CASSPYQGTGANVLTF. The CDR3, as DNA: TGTGCCAGCAGCCCTTACCAGGGTACGGGGGCCAACGTCCTGACTTTC.

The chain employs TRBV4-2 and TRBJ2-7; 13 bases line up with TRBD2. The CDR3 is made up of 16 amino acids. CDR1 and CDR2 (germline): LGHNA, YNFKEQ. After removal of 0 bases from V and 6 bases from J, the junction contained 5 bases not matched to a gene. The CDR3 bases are TGTGCCAGCAGCCAAGAGGGGACTAGCGGGGCCTTCGAGCAGTACTTC. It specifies CASSQEGTSGAFEQYF.

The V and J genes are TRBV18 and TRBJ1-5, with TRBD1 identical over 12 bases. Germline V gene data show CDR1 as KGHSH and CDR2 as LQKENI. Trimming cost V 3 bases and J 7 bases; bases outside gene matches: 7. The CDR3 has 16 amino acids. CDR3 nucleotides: TGTGCCAGCTCACCCCCGGGACAGGGGGCTCAACAGCCCCAGCATTTT. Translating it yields CASSPPGQGAQQPQHF.

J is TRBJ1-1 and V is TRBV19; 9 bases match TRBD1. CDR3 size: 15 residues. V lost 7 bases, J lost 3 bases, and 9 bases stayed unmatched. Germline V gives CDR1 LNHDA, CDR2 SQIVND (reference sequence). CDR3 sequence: CASTDPGQGYTEAFF. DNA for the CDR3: TGTGCCAGTACAGACCCGGGACAGGGATACACTGAAGCTTTCTTT. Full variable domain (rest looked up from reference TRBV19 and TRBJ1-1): DGGITQSPKYLFRKEGQNVTLSCEQNLNHDAMYWYRQDPGQGLRLIYYSQIVNDFQKGDIAEGYSVSREKKESFPLTVTSAQKNPTAFYLCASTDPGQGYTEAFFGQGTRLTVV.